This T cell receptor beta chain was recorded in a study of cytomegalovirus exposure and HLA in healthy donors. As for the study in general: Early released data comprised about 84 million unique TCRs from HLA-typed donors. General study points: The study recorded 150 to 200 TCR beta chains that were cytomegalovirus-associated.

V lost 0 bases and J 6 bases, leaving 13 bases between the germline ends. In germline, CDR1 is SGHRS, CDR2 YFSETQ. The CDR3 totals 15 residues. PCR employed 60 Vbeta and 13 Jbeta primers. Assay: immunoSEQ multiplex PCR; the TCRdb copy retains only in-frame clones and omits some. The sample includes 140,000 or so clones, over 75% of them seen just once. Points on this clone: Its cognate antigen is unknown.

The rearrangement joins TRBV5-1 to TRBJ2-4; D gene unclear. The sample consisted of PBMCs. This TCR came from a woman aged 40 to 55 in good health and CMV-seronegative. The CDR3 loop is CASSLAERFANIQYF. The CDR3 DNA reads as TGCGCCAGCAGCTTGGCGGAGAGGTTCGCAAACATTCAGTACTTC.